These 17 T cell receptor beta chains share one sample of origin, sequenced in a study of blood T cell repertoires in COVID-19. Repertoires were generated with immunoSEQ multiplex PCR, while TCRdb's copy carries only in-frame clones and drops some. The sample includes roughly 370,000 clones, just under 90% of them seen just once. Input material: PBMCs or T cells enriched from blood (not recorded which). All receptors come from a woman between 45 and 65 years old who had recovered from COVID-19.

The genes are TRBV7-2 and TRBJ1-5; 7 bases agree with TRBD1. The germline V gene encodes CDR1 SGHTA and CDR2 FQGNSA. The ends lost 4 bases at V and 3 bases at J; junction bases unmatched: 6. The CDR3 spans 15 residues. The CDR3 loop reads CASSSPDRINQPQHF. The CDR3 DNA reads as TGTGCCAGCAGCTCGCCGGACAGGATCAATCAGCCCCAGCATTTT.

CDR3 sequence (DNA): TGTGCCAGCAGCGCCAGGGGTGGCTACGAGCAGTACTTC. Translating gives CASSARGGYEQYF. The chain is built from TRBV9 and TRBJ2-7; D possibly corresponds to TRBD1 (6 bases). The CDR3 has 13 amino acids. Germline-derived CDR1 and CDR2 are SGDLS and YYNGEE. Trimming shortened V by 3 bases and J by 3 bases, and 10 bases separated the two germline ends.

J is TRBJ1-2 and V is TRBV30; D gene uncertain. This CDR3 has 12 amino acids. Germline loops: CDR1 GTSNPN, CDR2 SVGIG (reference sequence). The ends were cut back, 0 bases at V and 6 bases at J, with 8 bases in the middle. The CDR3 reads CAWSVDLDGYTF. For the CDR3, the DNA is TGTGCCTGGAGTGTAGACTTAGATGGCTACACCTTC.

The V call is TRBV7-9, the J call TRBJ2-3, with 8 bases matching TRBD1. The CDR3 covers 14 residues. Germline CDR1 is SEHNR and CDR2 is FQNEAQ (reference sequence). The trim removed 7 bases at V and 5 bases at J, leaving 8 bases unmatched. The CDR3 bases are TGTGCCAGCACCTCGACAGGGGTAAAAGATACGCAGTATTTT. As protein: CASTSTGVKDTQYF. Looking up the rest from reference TRBV7-9 and TRBJ2-3 gives the full variable domain: DTGVSQNPRHKITKRGQNVTFRCDPISEHNRLYWYRQTLGQGPEFLTYFQNEAQLEKSRLLSDRFSAERPKGSFSTLEIQRTEQGDSAMYLCASTSTGVKDTQYFGPGTRLTVL.

The V and J genes are TRBV6-5 and TRBJ2-4; D is possibly TRBD2 (6 bases). CDR3 length equals 15 residues. Trimming left V 7 bases short and J 1 base short, with 14 bases between. CDR1 is MNHEY and CDR2 is SVGAGI in the germline V gene. CDR3 in DNA: TGTGCCAGCAATGGAGGCCGGGGGGCCAAAAACATTCAGTACTTC. Its translation: CASNGGRGAKNIQYF.

V usage is TRBV6-5 and J usage is TRBJ1-5, with TRBD1 matching 11 bases. This CDR3 has 14 amino acids. Germline loops: CDR1 MNHEY, CDR2 SVGAGI. Losses at the gene ends were 5 bases for V and 6 bases for J; bases not matched to a gene: 3. The CDR3 region has the DNA TGTGCCAGCAGTAGGGACAGGGGGAGTCAGCCCCAGCATTTT. Its protein is CASSRDRGSQPQHF.

The chain recombines TRBV7-9 with TRBJ2-5; perhaps TRBD2 as D (5 bases). Trimming took 4 bases from V and 9 from J, leaving 18 bases between them. The germline V gene encodes CDR1 SEHNR and CDR2 FQNEAQ (reference sequence). This CDR3 is built from 14 residues. The DNA for the CDR3 is TGTGCCAGCAGCTCCCCTGGGCGGGCAATGGCCCAGTACTTC. The encoded protein is CASSSPGRAMAQYF.

This chain joins TRBV2 and TRBJ1-1, with 8 bases fitting TRBD1. This CDR3 is 14 amino acids long. CDR1 SNHLY and CDR2 FYNNEI come from the germline V gene. Trimming removed 1 base from V and 7 bases from J; junction bases left unmatched: 5. CDR3 in amino acids: CASSEGRGQGEAFF. The CDR3 region has the DNA TGTGCCAGCAGTGAAGGGAGAGGACAGGGTGAAGCTTTCTTT. Complete variable domain (other parts from reference TRBV2 and TRBJ1-1): EPEVTQTPSHQVTQMGQEVILRCVPISNHLYFYWYRQILGQKVEFLVSFYNNEISEKSEIFDDQFSVERPDGSNFTLKIRSTKLEDSAMYFCASSEGRGQGEAFFGQGTRLTVV.

The genes are TRBV28 and TRBJ1-2; maybe TRBD1 (5 bases). The CDR3 is made up of 15 amino acids. Germline V CDR1 and CDR2: MDHEN, SYDVKM. Trimming pared 6 bases from V and 4 bases from J, leaving 18 bases between. In nucleotides, the CDR3 is TGTGCCAGCAGCGGGGGGGGTACCGGGTTCTATGGCTACACCTTC. Encoded protein: CASSGGGTGFYGYTF.

V is TRBV7-9 and J is TRBJ2-7; 10 nucleotides agree with TRBD2. V was clipped by 5 bases and J by 3 bases; unmatched bases: 10. This CDR3 is 16 amino acids long. Germline V gene data show CDR1 as SEHNR and CDR2 as FQNEAQ (reference sequence). CDR3 sequence: CASSHLAGAVIYEQYF. The CDR3 DNA reads TGTGCCAGCAGCCATCTAGCGGGGGCCGTCATCTACGAGCAGTACTTC.

About this clone itself: The same CDR3 arises from other DNA sequences in this sample as well. The chain combines TRBV18 with TRBJ1-5; D unclear. This CDR3 contains 13 residues. V lost 3 bases and J lost 5, with 8 bases in between. CDR1 is KGHSH, CDR2 LQKENI, per germline. DNA for the CDR3: TGTGCCAGCTCACCGAGCCGTGATCAGCCCCAGCATTTT. Protein: CASSPSRDQPQHF.

V gene TRBV3-1 (or the pseudogene TRBV3-2) combines with J gene TRBJ2-5; the D gene is possibly TRBD1 (5 bases). This CDR3 comprises 16 residues. The germline V and J ends were trimmed by 0 bases and 3 bases, with 14 bases remaining between them. From germline, CDR1 is LGHDT and CDR2 YNNKEL (reference sequence). The CDR3: CASSQDPTVTEETQYF. The CDR3 coding sequence is TGTGCCAGCAGCCAAGACCCGACAGTGACTGAAGAGACCCAGTACTTC.

The V call is TRBV30, the J call TRBJ1-2, with TRBD1 matching over 7 bases. V lost 5 bases to trimming and J lost 4 bases; unmatched junction nucleotides: 4. Germline V gene data show CDR1 as GTSNPN and CDR2 as SVGIG (reference sequence). This CDR3 comprises 12 residues. For the CDR3, the DNA is TGTGCCTGGGGGGGACAGCTCTATGGCTACACCTTC. Residues: CAWGGQLYGYTF.

V gene TRBV2 combines with J gene TRBJ1-6, with unresolved D. Trimming removed 4 bases from V and 10 bases from J, with 11 bases in between. Germline lookup yields CDR1 SNHLY and CDR2 FYNNEI. The CDR3 length is 13 residues. The CDR3 region has the DNA TGTGCCAGCAGTGGTGGACTGTTATCACCCCTCCACTTT. The encoded protein is CASSGGLLSPLHF.

The chain carries TRBV19 and TRBJ2-3; TRBD2 might be the D (6 bases). V was shortened by 6 bases and J by 0 bases, with 16 bases between the two germline ends. The CDR3 is made up of 16 amino acids. Looked up from germline, CDR1 is LNHDA and CDR2 is SQIVND (reference sequence). The CDR3 region is CASRGEAGTSTDTQYF. CDR3 coding DNA: TGTGCCAGTAGGGGGGAGGCGGGGACTAGCACAGATACGCAGTATTTT. Supplemented by reference TRBV19 and TRBJ2-3, the full variable domain reads DGGITQSPKYLFRKEGQNVTLSCEQNLNHDAMYWYRQDPGQGLRLIYYSQIVNDFQKGDIAEGYSVSREKKESFPLTVTSAQKNPTAFYLCASRGEAGTSTDTQYFGPGTRLTVL.

V is TRBV3-1 (or the pseudogene TRBV3-2) and J is TRBJ2-5; 10 positions agree with TRBD1. Trimming removed 4 bases from V and 3 bases from J; junction bases left unmatched: 5. CDR3 length equals 15 residues. From germline, CDR1 is LGHDT and CDR2 YNNKEL (reference sequence). CDR3 sequence reads: CASSPWDRGEETQYF. Here the CDR3 DNA reads TGTGCCAGCAGCCCCTGGGACAGGGGAGAAGAGACCCAGTACTTC.

In this sample, this clone turned up once. The J gene is TRBJ2-1, the V gene TRBV2; TRBD2 is a possible D gene (5 bases). Germline CDR1 SNHLY, CDR2 FYNNEI. V shed 1 base and J shed 10 bases, with 17 bases lying between them. This CDR3 contains 15 residues. In DNA form, the CDR3 reads TGTGCCAGCAGTGAAGGCTTTTTGGGTCGGAGGGAGCAGTTCTTC. Its protein product is CASSEGFLGRREQFF.